This entry describes one T cell receptor beta chain. Its antigen is unknown. This specimen comes from a study of stem cell transplantation in POMP-related autoinflammatory disease. Clones were read by immunoSEQ multiplex PCR, and TCRdb kept only the in-frame ones, dropping some. The sample yields some 69,000 clones, approximately 91% seen once. The study's findings and limits: Across all analyzed T-cell subsets, patients with PRAID tended toward reduced diversity and increased clonality.

The CDR3 has 12 residues. The germline V gene has CDR1 LGHNT and CDR2 FRNRAP. Trimming pared 3 bases from V and 9 bases from J, leaving 9 bases between. Sample: CD4+ T cells from PBMCs, taken after stem cell transplantation. The clonotype comes from a human patient with POMP-related autoinflammation and immune dysregulation (PRAID). The T cells may come from the graft donor. V usage is TRBV12-5 and J usage is TRBJ2-1; D may be TRBD2 (5 bases). The CDR3 sequence is CASGFSGSEQFF. CDR3 nucleotide sequence: TGTGCTAGTGGTTTTTCGGGGTCTGAGCAGTTCTTC. Looking up the rest from reference TRBV12-5 and TRBJ2-1 gives the full variable domain: DARVTQTPRHKVTEMGQEVTMRCQPILGHNTVFWYRQTMMQGLELLAYFRNRAPLDDSGMPKDRFSAEMPDATLATLKIQPSEPRDSAVYFCASGFSGSEQFFGPGTRLTVL.